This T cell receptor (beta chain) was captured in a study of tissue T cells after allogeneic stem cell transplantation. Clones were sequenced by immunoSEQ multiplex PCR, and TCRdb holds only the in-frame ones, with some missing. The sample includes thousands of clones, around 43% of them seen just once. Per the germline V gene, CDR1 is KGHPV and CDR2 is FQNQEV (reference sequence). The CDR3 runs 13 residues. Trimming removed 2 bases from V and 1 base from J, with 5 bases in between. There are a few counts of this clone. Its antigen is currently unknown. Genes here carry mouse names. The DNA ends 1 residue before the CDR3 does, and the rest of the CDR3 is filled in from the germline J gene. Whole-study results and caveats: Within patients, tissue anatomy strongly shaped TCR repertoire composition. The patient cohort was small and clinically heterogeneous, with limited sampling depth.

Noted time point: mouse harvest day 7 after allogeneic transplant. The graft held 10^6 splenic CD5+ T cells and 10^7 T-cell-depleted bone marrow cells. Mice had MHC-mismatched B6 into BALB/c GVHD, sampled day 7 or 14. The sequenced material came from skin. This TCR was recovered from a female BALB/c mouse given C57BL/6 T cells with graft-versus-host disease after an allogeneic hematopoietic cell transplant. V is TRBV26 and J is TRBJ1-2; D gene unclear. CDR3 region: CASSLTINSDYTF. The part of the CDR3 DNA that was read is TGTGCCAGCAGTCTGACCATAAACTCCGACTACACC. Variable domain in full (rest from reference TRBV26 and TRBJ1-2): NSKVIQTPRYLVKGQGQKAKMRCIPEKGHPVVFWYQQNKNNEFKFLINFQNQEVLQQIDMTEKRFSAECPSNSPCSLEIQSSEAGDSALYLCASSLTINSDYTFGSGTRLLVI.